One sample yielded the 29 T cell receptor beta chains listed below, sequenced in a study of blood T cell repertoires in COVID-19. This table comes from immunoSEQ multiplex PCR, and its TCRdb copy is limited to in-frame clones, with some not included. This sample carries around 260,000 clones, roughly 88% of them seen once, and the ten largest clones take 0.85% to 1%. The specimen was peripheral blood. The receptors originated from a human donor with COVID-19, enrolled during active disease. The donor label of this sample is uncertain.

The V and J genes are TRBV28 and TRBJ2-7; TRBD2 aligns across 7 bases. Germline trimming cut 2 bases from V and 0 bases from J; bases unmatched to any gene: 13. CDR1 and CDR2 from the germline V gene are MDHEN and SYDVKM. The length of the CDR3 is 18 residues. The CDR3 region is CASSLGGGFRPSSYEQYF. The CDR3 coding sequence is TGTGCCAGCAGTTTAGGGGGGGGATTTAGGCCCAGCTCCTACGAGCAGTACTTC.

This CDR3 is CASSLDGSSGNTIYF. CDR3 DNA sequence: TGTGCCAGCAGCTTGGATGGCTCCTCTGGAAACACCATATATTTT. The chain joins TRBV5-6 to TRBJ1-3, with D unresolved. The CDR3 runs to 15 residues. Per the germline V gene, CDR1 is SGHDT and CDR2 is YYEEEE. Trimming removed 0 bases at V and 0 bases at J, with 7 bases between.

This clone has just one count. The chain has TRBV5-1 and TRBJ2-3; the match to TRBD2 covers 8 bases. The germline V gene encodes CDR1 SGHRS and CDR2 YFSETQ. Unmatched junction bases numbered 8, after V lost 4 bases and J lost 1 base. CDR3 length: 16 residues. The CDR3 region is CASSLTAGRGTDTQYF. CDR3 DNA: TGCGCCAGCAGCCTAACGGCCGGGAGGGGCACAGATACGCAGTATTTT.

CDR3 loop: CASSQGSGTGNTIYF. The CDR3 nucleotides read TGCGCCAGCAGCCAAGGATCAGGGACTGGAAACACCATATATTTT. This sequence joins TRBV4-3 and TRBJ1-3; D might be TRBD1 (5 bases). Germline V CDR1 and CDR2: LGHNA, YSLEER. The CDR3 consists of 15 residues. Trimming pared 1 base from V and 2 bases from J, leaving 9 bases between.

The CDR3 here is CASSIHGTARTEAFF. In DNA, the CDR3 is TGTGCCAGTAGTATACATGGGACAGCCAGGACTGAAGCTTTCTTT. This chain joins TRBV19 and TRBJ1-1, with 7 positions matching TRBD1. The CDR3 spans 15 residues. Looked up from germline, CDR1 is LNHDA and CDR2 is SQIVND (reference sequence). V was clipped by 2 bases and J by 5 bases; unmatched bases: 8.

The CDR3 loop is CASSPTTLMRGLMHTEAFF. CDR3 sequence (DNA): TGTGCCAGCAGCCCCACAACCCTTATGAGAGGGCTCATGCACACTGAAGCTTTCTTT. This chain links TRBV3-1 (or the pseudogene TRBV3-2) with TRBJ1-1; D call uncertain. The V end was cut by 4 bases, the J end by 3 bases, with 27 bases between. The CDR3 sequence is 19 residues long. CDR1 and CDR2 from the germline V gene are LGHDT and YNNKEL (reference sequence).

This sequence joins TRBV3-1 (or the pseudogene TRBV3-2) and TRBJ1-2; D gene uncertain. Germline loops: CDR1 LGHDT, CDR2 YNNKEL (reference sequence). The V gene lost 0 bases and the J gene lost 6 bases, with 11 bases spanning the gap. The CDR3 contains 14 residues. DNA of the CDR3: TGTGCCAGCAGCCAAGATAACGGGAGAGATGGCTACACCTTC. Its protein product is CASSQDNGRDGYTF.

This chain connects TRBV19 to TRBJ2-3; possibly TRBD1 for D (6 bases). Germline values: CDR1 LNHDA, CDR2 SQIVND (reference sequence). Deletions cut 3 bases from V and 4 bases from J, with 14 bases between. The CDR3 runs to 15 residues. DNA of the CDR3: TGTGCCAGTAGTATCCAGGGTACAGGGCCAGATACGCAGTATTTT. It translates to CASSIQGTGPDTQYF.

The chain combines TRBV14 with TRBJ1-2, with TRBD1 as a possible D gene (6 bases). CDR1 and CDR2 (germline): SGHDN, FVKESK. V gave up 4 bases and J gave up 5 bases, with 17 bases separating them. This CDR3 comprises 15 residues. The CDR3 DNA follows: TGTGCCAGCAGCCGGACGCGGGGGGCCTCATATGGCTACACCTTC. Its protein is CASSRTRGASYGYTF.

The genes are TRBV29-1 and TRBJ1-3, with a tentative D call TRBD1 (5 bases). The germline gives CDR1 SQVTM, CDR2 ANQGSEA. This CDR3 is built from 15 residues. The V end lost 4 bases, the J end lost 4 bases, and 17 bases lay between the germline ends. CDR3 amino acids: CSVVAGKGSGNTIYF. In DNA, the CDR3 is TGCAGCGTTGTGGCAGGGAAGGGTTCCGGAAACACCATATATTTT. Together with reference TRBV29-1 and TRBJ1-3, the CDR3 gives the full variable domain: SAVISQKPSRDICQRGTSLTIQCQVDSQVTMMFWYRQQPGQSLTLIATANQGSEATYESGFVIDKFPISRPNLTFSTLTVSNMSPEDSSIYLCSVVAGKGSGNTIYFGEGSWLTVV.

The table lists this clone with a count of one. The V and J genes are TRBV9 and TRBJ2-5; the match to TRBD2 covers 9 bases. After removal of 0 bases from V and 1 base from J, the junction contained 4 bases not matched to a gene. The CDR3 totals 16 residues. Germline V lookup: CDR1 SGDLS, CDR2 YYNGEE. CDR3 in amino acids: CASSVGSGGSQETQYF. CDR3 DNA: TGTGCCAGCAGCGTAGGTAGCGGGGGAAGCCAAGAGACCCAGTACTTC.

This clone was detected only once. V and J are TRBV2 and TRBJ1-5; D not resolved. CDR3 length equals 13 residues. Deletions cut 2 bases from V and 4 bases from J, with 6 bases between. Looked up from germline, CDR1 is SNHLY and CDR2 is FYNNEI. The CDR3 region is CASSESRNQPQHF. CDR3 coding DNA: TGTGCCAGCAGTGAATCCCGGAATCAGCCCCAGCATTTT.

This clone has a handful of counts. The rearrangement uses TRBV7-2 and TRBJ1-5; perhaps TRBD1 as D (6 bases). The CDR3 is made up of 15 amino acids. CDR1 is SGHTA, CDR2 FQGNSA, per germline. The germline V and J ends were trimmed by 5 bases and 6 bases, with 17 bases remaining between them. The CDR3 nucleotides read TGTGCCAGCAGCGCCCAAACAGGGCTTGCTCAGCCCCAGCATTTT. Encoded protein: CASSAQTGLAQPQHF.

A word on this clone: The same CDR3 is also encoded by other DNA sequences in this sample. The CDR3 loop is CASSLVAGAETQYF. The CDR3 bases are TGCGCCAGCAGCTTGGTAGCGGGGGCGGAGACCCAGTACTTC. The genes are TRBV5-1 and TRBJ2-5; 9 nucleotides match TRBD2. CDR1 and CDR2 from the germline V gene are SGHRS and YFSETQ. With 0 bases clipped from V and 5 bases from J, the junction kept 2 bases outside the gene matches. The CDR3 contains 14 residues.

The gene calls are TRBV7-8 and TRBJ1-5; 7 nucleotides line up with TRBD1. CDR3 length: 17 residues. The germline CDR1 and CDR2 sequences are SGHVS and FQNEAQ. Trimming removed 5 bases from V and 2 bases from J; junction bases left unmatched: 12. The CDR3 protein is CASSPRDSNAGNQPQHF. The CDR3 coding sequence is TGTGCCAGCAGCCCCCGGGACAGTAATGCGGGCAATCAGCCCCAGCATTTT.

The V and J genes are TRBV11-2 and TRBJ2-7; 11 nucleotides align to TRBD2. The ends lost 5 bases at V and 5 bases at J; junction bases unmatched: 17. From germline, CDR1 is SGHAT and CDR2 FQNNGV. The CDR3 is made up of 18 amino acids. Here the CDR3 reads CASSLRTPSSGRLHEQYF. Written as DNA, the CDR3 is TGTGCCAGCAGCCTTCGAACCCCATCTAGCGGGAGGCTGCACGAGCAGTACTTC.

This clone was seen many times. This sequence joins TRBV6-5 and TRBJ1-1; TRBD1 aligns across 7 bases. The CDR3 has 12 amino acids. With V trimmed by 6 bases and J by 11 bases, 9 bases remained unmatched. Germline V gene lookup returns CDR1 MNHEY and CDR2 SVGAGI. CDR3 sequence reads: CASSYRQGTAFF. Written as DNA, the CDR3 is TGTGCCAGCAGCTACCGACAGGGAACGGCTTTCTTT.

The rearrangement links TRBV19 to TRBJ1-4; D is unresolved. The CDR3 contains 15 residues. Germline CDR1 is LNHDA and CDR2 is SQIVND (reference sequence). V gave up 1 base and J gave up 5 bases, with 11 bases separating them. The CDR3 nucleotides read TGTGCCAGTAGTATAGTCTCGGGTCTAAATGAAAAACTGTTTTTT. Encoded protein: CASSIVSGLNEKLFF.

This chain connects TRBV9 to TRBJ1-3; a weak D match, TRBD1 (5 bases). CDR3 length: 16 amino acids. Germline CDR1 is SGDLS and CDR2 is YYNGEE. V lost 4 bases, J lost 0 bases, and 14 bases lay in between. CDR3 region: CASSPRAGSSGNTIYF. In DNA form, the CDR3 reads TGTGCCAGCAGCCCCCGGGCAGGGTCCTCTGGAAACACCATATATTTT.

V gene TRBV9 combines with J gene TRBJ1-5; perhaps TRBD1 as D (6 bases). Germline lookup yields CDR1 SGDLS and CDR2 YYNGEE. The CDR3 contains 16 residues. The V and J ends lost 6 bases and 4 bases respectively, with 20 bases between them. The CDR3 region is CASTHFEGGANQPQHF. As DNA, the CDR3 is TGTGCCAGCACCCACTTCGAAGGGGGGGCGAATCAGCCCCAGCATTTT.

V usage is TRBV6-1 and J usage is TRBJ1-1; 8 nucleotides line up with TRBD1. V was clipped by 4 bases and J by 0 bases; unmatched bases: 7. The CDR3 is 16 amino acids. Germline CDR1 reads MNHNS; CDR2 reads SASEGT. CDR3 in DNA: TGTGCCAGCAGTGGCGCAGGGGGCCGGATGAACACTGAAGCTTTCTTT. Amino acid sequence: CASSGAGGRMNTEAFF.

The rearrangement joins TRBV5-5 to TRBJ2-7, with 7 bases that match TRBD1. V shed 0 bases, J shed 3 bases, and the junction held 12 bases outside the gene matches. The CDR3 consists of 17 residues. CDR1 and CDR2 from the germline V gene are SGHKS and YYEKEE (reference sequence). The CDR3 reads CASSLAADRALHYEQYF. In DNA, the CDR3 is TGTGCCAGCAGCTTGGCCGCCGACAGGGCCCTACACTACGAGCAGTACTTC.

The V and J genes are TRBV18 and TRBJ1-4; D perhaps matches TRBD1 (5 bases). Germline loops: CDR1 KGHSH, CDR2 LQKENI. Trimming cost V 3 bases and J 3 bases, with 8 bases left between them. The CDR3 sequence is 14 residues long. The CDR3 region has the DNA TGTGCCAGCTCACCCGACAGAGCTAATGAAAAACTGTTTTTT. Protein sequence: CASSPDRANEKLFF.

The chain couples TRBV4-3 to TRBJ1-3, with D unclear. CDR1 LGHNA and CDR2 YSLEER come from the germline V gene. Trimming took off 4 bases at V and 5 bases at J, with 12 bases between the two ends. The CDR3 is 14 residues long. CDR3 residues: CASSPGRGRNTIYF. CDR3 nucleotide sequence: TGCGCCAGCAGCCCGGGGAGAGGCCGAAACACCATATATTTT.

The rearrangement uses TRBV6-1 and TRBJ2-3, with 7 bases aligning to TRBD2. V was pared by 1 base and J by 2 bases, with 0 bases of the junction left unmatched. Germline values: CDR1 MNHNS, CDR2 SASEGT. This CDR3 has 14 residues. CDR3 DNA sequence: TGTGCCAGCAGTGAAGGACTAGCCACAGATACGCAGTATTTT. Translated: CASSEGLATDTQYF.

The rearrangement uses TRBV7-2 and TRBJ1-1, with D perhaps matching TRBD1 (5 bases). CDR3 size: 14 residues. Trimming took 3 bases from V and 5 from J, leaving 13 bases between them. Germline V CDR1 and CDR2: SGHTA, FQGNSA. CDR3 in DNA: TGTGCCAGCAGCTTCTTATCGGACATAACTGAAGCTTTCTTT. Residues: CASSFLSDITEAFF.

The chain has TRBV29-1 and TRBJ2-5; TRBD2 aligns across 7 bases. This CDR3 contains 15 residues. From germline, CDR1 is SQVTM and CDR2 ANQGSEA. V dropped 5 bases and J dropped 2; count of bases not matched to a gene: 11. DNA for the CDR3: TGCAGCGTTCTAAATCGGACTAGGGGTCAAGAGACCCAGTACTTC. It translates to CSVLNRTRGQETQYF.

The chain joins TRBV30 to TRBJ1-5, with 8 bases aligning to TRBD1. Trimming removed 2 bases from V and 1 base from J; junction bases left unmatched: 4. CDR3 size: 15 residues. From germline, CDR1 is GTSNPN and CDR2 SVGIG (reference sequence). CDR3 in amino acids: CAWSPHRGSNQPQHF. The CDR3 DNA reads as TGTGCCTGGAGTCCCCACAGGGGGAGCAATCAGCCCCAGCATTTT.

CDR3: CASSLAGGVYNEQFF. The CDR3, as DNA: TGTGCCAGCAGCTTAGCGGGAGGGGTATACAATGAGCAGTTCTTC. The chain combines TRBV7-9 with TRBJ2-1; 7 bases agree with TRBD2. Germline CDR1 and CDR2: SEHNR and FQNEAQ (reference sequence). J gave up 4 bases and V 0 bases, and 3 bases lay outside the gene matches. The CDR3 runs to 15 residues.